Listed below are T cell receptor beta chains from one sample, sequenced in a study of T cell responses to AZD1222 COVID-19 vaccine. Assay: immunoSEQ multiplex PCR; the TCRdb copy retains only in-frame clones and omits some. Of 180,000 or so clones listed, over 80% are singletons. Sequenced material: peripheral blood, taken 28 days after the second dose of the MenACWY control vaccine. Receptor source: an adult who received the MenACWY meningococcal vaccine as a control. Each CDR3 is given with its conserved first and last residue. The order of the fields is V gene, D gene, J gene, clone size, CDR3 DNA, CDR3 protein. A D gene is named only where the DNA matches it firmly. Size tells how often a clone was seen (once, few, many) or the class of an expanded clone, and some rows leave it out.

TRBV3-1/TRBV3-2	.	TRBJ1-5	few	TGTGCCAGCAGCCAGCAACAGCATCAGCCCCAGCATTTT	CASSQQQHQPQHF
TRBV18	.	TRBJ1-3	.	TGTGCCAGCTCACGCCCAGGCGGAAACACCATATATTTT	CASSRPGGNTIYF
TRBV11-3	.	TRBJ2-2	.	TGTGCCAGCAGCTCGGGGCCCACCGGGGAGCTGTTTTTT	CASSSGPTGELFF
TRBV9	TRBD1	TRBJ1-3	.	TGTGCCAGCAGCGGAAGGACAGGAGGAAACACCATATATTTT	CASSGRTGGNTIYF
TRBV11-2	.	TRBJ1-2	.	TGTGCCAGCGGACTGGGGGAAGCGAATGGCTACACCTTC	CASGLGEANGYTF
TRBV9	.	TRBJ1-1	.	TGTGCCAGCAGCGTATCGAGCAGTTTGAACACTGAAGCTTTCTTT	CASSVSSSLNTEAFF
TRBV15	.	TRBJ1-1	.	TGTGCCACCAGCAGAGAACCGAGGGATGAAGCTTTCTTT	CATSREPRDEAFF
TRBV10-1	TRBD1	TRBJ1-1	.	TGCGCCAGCAGGAATTGGACAGGGAACACTGAAGCTTTCTTT	CASRNWTGNTEAFF
TRBV3-1/TRBV3-2	TRBD1	TRBJ1-1	.	TGTGCCAGCAGCCCCGCGGGACAGGGGGAATTTAGCACTGAAGCTTTCTTT	CASSPAGQGEFSTEAFF
TRBV12-3/TRBV12-4	.	TRBJ2-2	.	TGTGCCAGCAGTTTAGGGGGTACCGGGGAGCTGTTTTTT	CASSLGGTGELFF
TRBV30	.	TRBJ1-2	.	TGTGCCTGGAGTACGCAGGGAAGGAGTAACTATGGCTACACCTTC	CAWSTQGRSNYGYTF
TRBV28	TRBD1	TRBJ1-2	.	TGTGCCGGGGGGACAGGGGGCCGGTATGGCTACACCTTC	CAGGTGGRYGYTF
TRBV10-3	.	TRBJ1-2	.	TGTGCCATCAGTGAGTCAAACTATGGCTACACCTTC	CAISESNYGYTF
TRBV18	TRBD1	TRBJ2-7	.	TGTGCCAGCTCACCAGGACAGGGGGCCTCCTACGAGCAGTACTTC	CASSPGQGASYEQYF
TRBV2	.	TRBJ1-1	.	TGTGCCAGCAGGCCCAGGGGAGGGGTGAACACTGAAGCTTTCTTT	CASRPRGGVNTEAFF
TRBV6-6	.	TRBJ1-5	.	TGTGCCAGCAGTCCGTCCGGTGGGAGCCATCAGCCCCAGCATTTT	CASSPSGGSHQPQHF
TRBV4-3	.	TRBJ1-2	once	TGCGCCAGCAGCCAGTTTACAGGGAACCTAGCGTCCGGCTACACCTTC	CASSQFTGNLASGYTF
TRBV20-1	.	TRBJ2-5	.	TGCAGTGCTAAGCGAGGGGAGACCCAGTACTTC	CSAKRGETQYF
TRBV6-4	.	TRBJ2-1	.	TGTGCCAGCAGTGACCCGTATGCCAATGAGCAGTTCTTC	CASSDPYANEQFF
TRBV2	.	TRBJ2-3	few	TGTGCCAGCAGTTGGGGAGATACGCAGTATTTT	CASSWGDTQYF
TRBV12-3/TRBV12-4	.	TRBJ1-2	.	TGTGCCAGCAGTTTAGGACTCAGCGGTGGCTACACCTTC	CASSLGLSGGYTF
TRBV19	TRBD1	TRBJ1-2	.	TGTGCCAGTAGTATAAGCTGGACAGGGGATGGCGGCTACACCTTC	CASSISWTGDGGYTF
TRBV28	.	TRBJ1-3	.	TGTGCCAGCAGTTCGCCGGGACACTTGAGGATCTCTGGAAACACCATATATTTT	CASSSPGHLRISGNTIYF
TRBV19	TRBD1	TRBJ1-5	.	TGTGCCAGTAGTATCTGGACAGGGGACCAGCCCCAGCATTTT	CASSIWTGDQPQHF
TRBV19	.	TRBJ1-6	once	TGTGCCAGTAGTAAGGGAAGGAATAATTCACCCCTCCACTTT	CASSKGRNNSPLHF
TRBV25-1	.	TRBJ1-1	.	TGTGCCAGCAGTAAGAAACCCCATAATGAAGCTTTCTTT	CASSKKPHNEAFF
TRBV6-5	.	TRBJ2-7	.	TGTGCCAGCAGTCATAACTACGAGCAGTACTTC	CASSHNYEQYF
TRBV24-1	.	TRBJ1-4	.	TGTGCCACCAGTGACAACAGGGAAAAACTGTTTTTT	CATSDNREKLFF
TRBV30	.	TRBJ1-4	.	TGTGCCTGGAGTGCCCAGGACAGTTATAATGAAAAACTGTTTTTT	CAWSAQDSYNEKLFF
TRBV4-2	.	TRBJ1-1	.	TGTGCCAGCAGCCAAGATTGGTTGATGAACACTGAAGCTTTCTTT	CASSQDWLMNTEAFF
TRBV19	.	TRBJ1-4	.	TGTGCCAGTAGGGACACAACAACTAATGAAAAACTGTTTTTT	CASRDTTTNEKLFF
TRBV12-3/TRBV12-4	.	TRBJ1-1	.	TGTGCCAGCATTGGGCCCGGGACTAGAGCTTTCTTT	CASIGPGTRAFF
TRBV6-5	.	TRBJ2-7	.	TGTGCCAGCAGTTCCGCCTACGAGCAGTACTTC	CASSSAYEQYF
TRBV11-3	.	TRBJ2-2	once	TGTGCCAGCAGCGCAACCGGGGAGCTGTTTTTT	CASSATGELFF
TRBV7-3	TRBD2	TRBJ2-1	.	TGTGCCAGCAGCCCGGGACTAGCGGGGATTTACAATGAGCAGTTCTTC	CASSPGLAGIYNEQFF
TRBV12-3/TRBV12-4	.	TRBJ1-2	.	TGTGCCAGCAGTTTCTCCGGGGAGGATGGCTACACCTTC	CASSFSGEDGYTF
TRBV3-1/TRBV3-2	TRBD1	TRBJ1-2	.	TGTGCCAGCAGCGCCCCGCAGGGGGCTCATGGCTACACCTTC	CASSAPQGAHGYTF
TRBV11-2	.	TRBJ2-7	.	TGTGCCAGCAGCCCGTCCTACGAGCAGTACTTC	CASSPSYEQYF
TRBV7-9	.	TRBJ2-5	.	TGTGCCAGCAGCTTAGTAGGAGACCTCCAAGAGACCCAGTACTTC	CASSLVGDLQETQYF
TRBV12-3/TRBV12-4	.	TRBJ2-1	once	TGTGCCAGCAGTCGAGCCGGCAATGAGCAGTTCTTC	CASSRAGNEQFF
TRBV10-3	.	TRBJ1-1	.	TGTGCCATCAGTGAGTCGTTGAACACTGAAGCTTTCTTT	CAISESLNTEAFF
TRBV27	TRBD2	TRBJ2-5	.	TGTGCCAGCAGTTTAGGTCGGGGGGGCCAGGAGACCCAGTACTTC	CASSLGRGGQETQYF
TRBV7-2	.	TRBJ2-2	.	TGTGCCAGCAGCTCGGGACCGAACACCGGGGAGCTGTTTTTT	CASSSGPNTGELFF
TRBV5-4	.	TRBJ1-2	.	TGTGCCAGCAGCTTCAAAGGGGACTATGGCTACACCTTC	CASSFKGDYGYTF
TRBV18	.	TRBJ1-5	.	TGTGCCAGCTCACCATCTGTAGACAATCAGCCCCAGCATTTT	CASSPSVDNQPQHF
TRBV19	TRBD1	TRBJ1-5	.	TGTGCCTCGACAGGGCGTAATCAGCCCCAGCATTTT	CASTGRNQPQHF